A selection of T cell receptor beta chains follows, all from one sample in a study of blood T cell repertoires in COVID-19. Clones were sequenced by immunoSEQ multiplex PCR, and TCRdb holds only the in-frame ones, with some missing. The table includes 200,000 to 300,000 clones, roughly 87% detected once. Sequencing was carried out using peripheral blood. These receptors were taken from a man aged 60 to 69 who had recovered from COVID-19. The CDR3 runs from the conserved cysteine through the conserved F or W. D genes are given only for firm matches. Size tells how often a clone was seen (once, few, many) or the class of an expanded clone, and some rows leave it out.

D	V	size	J	DNA	CDR3
NA	TRBV29-1	NA	TRBJ2-5	TGCAGCGTTGTACAGGTTATTGGAGAGACCCAGTACTTC	CSVVQVIGETQYF
NA	TRBV27	NA	TRBJ1-2	TGTGCCAGCAGTTCGGGTAGCTATGGCTACACCTTC	CASSSGSYGYTF
NA	TRBV19	once	TRBJ1-1	TGTGCCAGTAATTTGAACATCAGAGGTGAAGCTTTCTTT	CASNLNIRGEAFF
NA	TRBV11-3	NA	TRBJ2-7	TGTGCCAGCAGCCCACAAGCACGGAGCGAGCAGTACTTC	CASSPQARSEQYF
NA	TRBV14	once	TRBJ2-3	TGTGCCAGCAGCCAAGCTTTGAGCACAGATACGCAGTATTTT	CASSQALSTDTQYF
TRBD1	TRBV7-9	NA	TRBJ1-4	TGTGCCAGCTCAAAGCCGGGGACAGGGAAAGAAAAACTGTTTTTT	CASSKPGTGKEKLFF
TRBD1	TRBV11-3	NA	TRBJ2-7	TGTGCCAGCAGCTTGGCCGGGACAGCCTACGAGCAGTACTTC	CASSLAGTAYEQYF
TRBD2	TRBV5-1	NA	TRBJ2-2	TGCGCCAGCAGCCCAGAATACCATCTAGCGGGGGGGACCGGGGAGCTGTTTTTT	CASSPEYHLAGGTGELFF
NA	TRBV7-8	NA	TRBJ1-2	TGTGCCAGCAGCTTAATGGTTACAATAGCATATGGCTACACCTTC	CASSLMVTIAYGYTF
TRBD1	TRBV7-9	NA	TRBJ1-2	TGTGCCAGCAGCGACCGGACAGGGACCAACTATGGCTACACCTTC	CASSDRTGTNYGYTF
TRBD1	TRBV28	few	TRBJ2-7	TGTGCCAGCAGTTTTCGACAGGGCCCCTACGAGCAGTACTTC	CASSFRQGPYEQYF
NA	TRBV12-5	NA	TRBJ2-3	TGTGCTAGTGGCCAGGGTACTAGCACAGATACGCAGTATTTT	CASGQGTSTDTQYF
TRBD1	TRBV7-6	NA	TRBJ2-5	TGTGCCAGCAGCCGCGATCGGATGGACAGGGCCAACCAAGAGACCCAGTACTTC	CASSRDRMDRANQETQYF
TRBD2	TRBV5-1	NA	TRBJ2-3	TGCGCCAGCAGCAGCGGGGACAGCACAGATACGCAGTATTTT	CASSSGDSTDTQYF
NA	TRBV20-1	NA	TRBJ2-5	TGCAGTGCTAGACAGGAGACCCAGTACTTC	CSARQETQYF
TRBD1	TRBV7-9	NA	TRBJ2-2	TGTGCCAGCAGCTTTAAGCAGGGGGCGCCTCCGGGGGAGCTGTTTTTT	CASSFKQGAPPGELFF
NA	TRBV19	NA	TRBJ1-5	TGTGCCAGTAGGCGCAAATCTGGTCAGCCCCAGCATTTT	CASRRKSGQPQHF
TRBD1	TRBV6-6	NA	TRBJ1-5	TGTGCCAGCAGTTCTTCAGGGGGAGTCAGACAGCCCCAGCATTTT	CASSSSGGVRQPQHF
NA	TRBV19	NA	TRBJ1-5	TGTGCCAGTAGTATAGTGGGTTGGCGACGACTCAATCAGCCCCAGCATTTT	CASSIVGWRRLNQPQHF
TRBD1	TRBV2	NA	TRBJ2-2	TGTGCCAGCAGTGTTGGGACAGGGCTGAAGGCCGGGGAGCTGTTTTTT	CASSVGTGLKAGELFF
TRBD2	TRBV20-1	NA	TRBJ2-1	TGCAGTGCTAGTCGGGCTAGCGGGGGCCTGGGGAATGAGCAGTTCTTC	CSASRASGGLGNEQFF
TRBD1	TRBV5-1	NA	TRBJ1-5	TGCGCCAGCAGCCCCCGACAGGGGATTCAGCCCCAGCATTTT	CASSPRQGIQPQHF
TRBD1	TRBV5-1	NA	TRBJ2-5	TGCGCCAGCAGCTGGTTAGGGGGCGGAGAAGAGACCCAGTACTTC	CASSWLGGGEETQYF
NA	TRBV5-5	NA	TRBJ1-5	TGTGCCAGCAGCCGTGGGAGGGCAAATCAGCCCCAGCATTTT	CASSRGRANQPQHF
NA	TRBV5-1	NA	TRBJ2-3	TGCGCCAGCAGCCTAACTGGCGGATCCCTAAGCCCAGATACGCAGTATTTT	CASSLTGGSLSPDTQYF
NA	TRBV6-5	NA	TRBJ2-2	TGTGCCAGCAGTCCACTAGGAGCCGGGGAGCTGTTTTTT	CASSPLGAGELFF
NA	TRBV10-3	NA	TRBJ2-7	TGTGCCATCATGTCGGCGCAGGTACCCTACGAGCAGTACTTC	CAIMSAQVPYEQYF
NA	TRBV5-1	NA	TRBJ1-5	TGCGCCAGCAGCTTGGATGGACAGACTAATCAGCCCCAGCATTTT	CASSLDGQTNQPQHF
TRBD1	TRBV7-9	NA	TRBJ1-1	TGTGCCAGCAGGTCGGGGGACAGGGAAGCTTTCTTT	CASRSGDREAFF
NA	TRBV19	once	TRBJ1-2	TGTGCCAGCCGGGTTGGGAGAGACCATTATGGCTACACCTTC	CASRVGRDHYGYTF
NA	TRBV11-2	NA	TRBJ2-1	TGTGTTGCGGCGGGACCCTACAATGAGCAGTTCTTC	CVAAGPYNEQFF
TRBD2	TRBV4-2	NA	TRBJ2-5	TGTGCCAGCAGCCCCTCGGGGAGCGGGGGGACGGAAGAGACCCAGTACTTC	CASSPSGSGGTEETQYF
NA	TRBV6-2/TRBV6-3	NA	TRBJ1-3	TGTGCCAGCAGTTACTCGCCCGGGGGATCTGGAAACACCATATATTTT	CASSYSPGGSGNTIYF
TRBD2	TRBV5-4	NA	TRBJ2-2	TGTGCCAGCAGCTGGAAACCTGCTAGCGGATCGAACACCGGGGAGCTGTTTTTT	CASSWKPASGSNTGELFF
NA	TRBV18	NA	TRBJ1-1	TGTGCCAGCTCAATGGACAGACGAGACACTGAAGCTTTCTTT	CASSMDRRDTEAFF
NA	TRBV12-3/TRBV12-4	NA	TRBJ1-2	TGTGCCAGCAGACAGAACTATGGCTACACCTTC	CASRQNYGYTF
NA	TRBV5-1	once	TRBJ2-3	TGCGCCAGCAGCTTCGGCTGGACTACCACAGATACGCAGTATTTT	CASSFGWTTTDTQYF
NA	TRBV11-3	NA	TRBJ2-3	TGTGCCAGCAGCTTGCTGGGGACTTTCACAGATACGCAGTATTTT	CASSLLGTFTDTQYF
NA	TRBV19	NA	TRBJ1-5	TGTGCCAGTAGTCCAATCGGGGGTGGGAGTCAGCCCCAGCATTTT	CASSPIGGGSQPQHF
NA	TRBV9	NA	TRBJ2-3	TGTGCCAGCAGTGCTTGGGGGCCTAGCACAGATACGCAGTATTTT	CASSAWGPSTDTQYF
TRBD1	TRBV28	NA	TRBJ1-2	TGTGCCAGCAGTTCGACAGGGGGCTATGGCTACACCTTC	CASSSTGGYGYTF
NA	TRBV4-2	NA	TRBJ2-1	TGTGCCAGCAGCCCTGACAGATATAGGAATGAGCAGTTCTTC	CASSPDRYRNEQFF
NA	TRBV25-1	NA	TRBJ2-7	TGTGCCAGCAGTGGGTCTAACAGGGTCCGAAGTCAACAGTACTTC	CASSGSNRVRSQQYF
TRBD1	TRBV5-1	NA	TRBJ1-4	TGCGCCAGCAGTCTGACAGGGTGGTCGGCTAATGAAAAACTGTTTTTT	CASSLTGWSANEKLFF
NA	TRBV7-8	NA	TRBJ2-3	TGTGCCAGCAGCCCGCTCGGGACTAGCACAGATACGCAGTATTTT	CASSPLGTSTDTQYF
NA	TRBV6-6	NA	TRBJ2-3	TGTGCCAGCAGACCGGGACTCGGGAGCACAGATACGCAGTATTTT	CASRPGLGSTDTQYF
NA	TRBV24-1	once	TRBJ2-5	TGTGCCACCAGTGATAGGGGGGGAGGCGTACAAGAGACCCAGTACTTC	CATSDRGGGVQETQYF
TRBD1	TRBV11-2	NA	TRBJ2-1	TGTGCCAGCAGCTCTTCCCGGGCAGGGGGTCCCAATGAGCAGTTCTTC	CASSSSRAGGPNEQFF
TRBD1	TRBV11-3	NA	TRBJ2-3	TGTGCCAGCAGCTTACGGACAGGGTCTGCAGATACGCAGTATTTT	CASSLRTGSADTQYF
TRBD1	TRBV5-6	NA	TRBJ1-2	TGTGCCAGCAGCTACAGGGGGAACTATGGCTACACCTTC	CASSYRGNYGYTF